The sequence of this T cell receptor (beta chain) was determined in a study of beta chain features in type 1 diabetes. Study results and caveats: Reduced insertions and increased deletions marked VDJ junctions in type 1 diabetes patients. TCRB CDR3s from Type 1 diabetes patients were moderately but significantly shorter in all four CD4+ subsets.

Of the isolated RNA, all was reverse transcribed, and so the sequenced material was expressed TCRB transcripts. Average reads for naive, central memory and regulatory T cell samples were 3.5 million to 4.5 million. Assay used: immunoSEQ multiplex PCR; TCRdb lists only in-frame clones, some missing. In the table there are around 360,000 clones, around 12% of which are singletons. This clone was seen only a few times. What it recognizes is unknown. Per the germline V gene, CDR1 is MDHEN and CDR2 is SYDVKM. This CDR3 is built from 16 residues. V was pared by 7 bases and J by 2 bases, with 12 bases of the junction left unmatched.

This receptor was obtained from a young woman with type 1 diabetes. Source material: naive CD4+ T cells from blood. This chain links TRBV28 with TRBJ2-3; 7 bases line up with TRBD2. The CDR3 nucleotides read TGTGCCAGCATGGGGCTAGCGGAGTCGACCACAGATACGCAGTATTTT. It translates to CASMGLAESTTDTQYF.